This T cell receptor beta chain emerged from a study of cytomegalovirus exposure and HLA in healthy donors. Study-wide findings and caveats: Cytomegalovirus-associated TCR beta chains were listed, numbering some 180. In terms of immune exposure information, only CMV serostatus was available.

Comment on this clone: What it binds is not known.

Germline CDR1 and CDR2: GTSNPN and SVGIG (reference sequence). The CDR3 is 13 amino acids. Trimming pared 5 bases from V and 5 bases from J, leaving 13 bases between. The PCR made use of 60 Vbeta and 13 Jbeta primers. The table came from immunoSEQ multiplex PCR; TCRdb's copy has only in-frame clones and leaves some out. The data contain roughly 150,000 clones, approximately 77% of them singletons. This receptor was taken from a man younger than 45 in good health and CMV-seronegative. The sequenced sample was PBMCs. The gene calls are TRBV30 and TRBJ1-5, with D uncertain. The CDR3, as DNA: TGTGCCTGGGCCCAGACCACAGATCAGCCCCAGCATTTT. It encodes CAWAQTTDQPQHF.